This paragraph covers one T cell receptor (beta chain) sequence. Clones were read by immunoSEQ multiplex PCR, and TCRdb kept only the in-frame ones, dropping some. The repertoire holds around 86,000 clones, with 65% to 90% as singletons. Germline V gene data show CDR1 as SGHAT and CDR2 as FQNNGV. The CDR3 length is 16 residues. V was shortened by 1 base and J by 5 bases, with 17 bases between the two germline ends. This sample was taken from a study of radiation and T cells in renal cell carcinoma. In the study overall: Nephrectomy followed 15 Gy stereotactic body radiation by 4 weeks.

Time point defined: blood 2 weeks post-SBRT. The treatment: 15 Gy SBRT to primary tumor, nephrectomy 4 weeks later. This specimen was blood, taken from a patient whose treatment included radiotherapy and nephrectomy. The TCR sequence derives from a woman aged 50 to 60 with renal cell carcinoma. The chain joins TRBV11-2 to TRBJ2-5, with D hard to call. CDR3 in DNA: TGTGCCAGCAGCTTAGTCGCCTCTCCAAGCATTGAGACCCAGTACTTC. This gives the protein CASSLVASPSIETQYF.